This T cell receptor beta chain was sequenced in a study of shared clonotypes between healthy human individuals. Study-wide findings and caveats: Among non-shared clonotypes, generation probabilities were lower than among those shared by all four donors.

Assay used: immunoSEQ multiplex PCR; TCRdb lists only in-frame clones, some missing. The repertoire holds 2 million to 3 million clones, with roughly 92% as singletons. In regard to this clone: Its antigen is currently unknown.

From germline, CDR1 is SGHKS and CDR2 YYEKEE (reference sequence). The V end was cut by 10 bases, the J end by 1 base, with 7 bases between. This CDR3 is built from 11 residues. This chain uses TRBV5-5 with TRBJ2-3; D unclear. Material: naive CD4+ T cells sorted from blood. The subset is: CD45RA+ positively selected. The TCR was taken from a man between 18 and 29 years old in good health. In DNA, the CDR3 is TGTGCCTCCCATCGCACAGATACGCAGTATTTT. Translating gives CASHRTDTQYF.